Included here is one TCR beta chain sequence, with context. Its specificity is unknown. A second PCR, run for roughly 7 to 12 cycles, used a sample-barcoded 5' primer plus a J-beta primer mix. Any given sample supplied a minimum of 2.5 million CDR3-containing paired-end reads. TCRdb re-derived calls from the 5' RACE reads in MiXCR, one entry per CDR3 protein. Among roughly 1.7 million distinct CDR3 sequences listed, 30% to 40% were seen once. This sample is part of a study of blood T cells in healthy people across ages. Findings and caveats of the study: Higher diversity, along with more naive CD4+ cells, distinguished long-lived donors from aged donors. Calculation of diversity from one million T cells yielded estimates considered to be underestimates.

With V trimmed by 3 bases and J by 0 bases, 3 bases remained unmatched. The CDR3 extends over 16 amino acids. The sequencing input was blood. The V and J genes are TRBV12-3 or TRBV12-4 and TRBJ1-4; 8 bases align to TRBD1. This receptor was obtained from a woman in her twenties or thirties in good health. CDR3 nucleotides: TGTGCCAGCAGTTTCGGACAGGGCCCAACTAATGAAAAACTGTTTTTT. Protein: CASSFGQGPTNEKLFF.